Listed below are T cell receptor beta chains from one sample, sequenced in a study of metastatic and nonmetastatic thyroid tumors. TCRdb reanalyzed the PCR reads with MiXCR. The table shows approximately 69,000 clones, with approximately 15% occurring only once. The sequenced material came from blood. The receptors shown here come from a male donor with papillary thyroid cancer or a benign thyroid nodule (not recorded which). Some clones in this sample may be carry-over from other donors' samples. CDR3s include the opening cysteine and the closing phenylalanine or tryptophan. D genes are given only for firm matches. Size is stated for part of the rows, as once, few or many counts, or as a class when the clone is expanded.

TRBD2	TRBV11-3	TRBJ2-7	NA	CASSLPGGENPYEQYF	TGTGCCAGCAGCCTCCCGGGGGGGGAAAACCCCTACGAGCAGTACTTC
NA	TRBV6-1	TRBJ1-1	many	CASSEWTIASDTEAFF	TGTGCCAGCAGTGAGTGGACAATCGCCTCGGATACTGAAGCTTTCTTT
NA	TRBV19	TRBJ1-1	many	CASSIGQGNTEAFF	TGTGCCAGTAGTATTGGGCAGGGGAACACTGAAGCTTTCTTT
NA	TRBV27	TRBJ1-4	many	CASSLDGRVGEKLFF	TGTGCCAGCAGTTTAGACGGCAGGGTAGGGGAAAAACTGTTTTTT
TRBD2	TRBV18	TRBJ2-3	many	CASSPMSSGSTDTQYF	TGTGCCAGCTCACCCATGTCTAGCGGAAGCACAGATACGCAGTATTTT
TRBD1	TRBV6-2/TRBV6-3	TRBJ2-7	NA	CASSPGTASYEQYF	TGTGCCAGCTCACCCGGGACAGCGTCCTACGAGCAGTACTTC
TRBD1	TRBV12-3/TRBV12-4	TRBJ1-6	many	CASSLSTGGGSPLHF	TGTGCCAGCAGTCTATCCACAGGGGGCGGTTCACCCCTCCACTTT
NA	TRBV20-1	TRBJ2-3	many	CSATPEIRSYADTQYF	TGCAGTGCTACCCCGGAAATCCGGAGTTATGCAGATACGCAGTATTTT
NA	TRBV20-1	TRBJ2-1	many	CSAPWSGPSNEQFF	TGCAGTGCCCCGTGGAGCGGGCCGTCCAATGAGCAGTTCTTC
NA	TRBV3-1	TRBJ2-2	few	CASSQEKVEPQGPNTGELFF	TGTGCAAGCAGCCAAGAGAAAGTGGAACCACAGGGCCCGAACACCGGGGAGCTGTTTTTT
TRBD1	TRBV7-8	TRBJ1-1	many	CASSLGTGVPRGGAFF	TGTGCCAGCAGCTTAGGGACAGGGGTCCCGAGAGGTGGAGCTTTCTTT
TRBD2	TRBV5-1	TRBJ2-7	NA	CASILRTSGSAISYEQYF	TGCGCCAGCATCCTGCGGACTAGCGGGAGTGCCATTTCATACGAGCAGTACTTC
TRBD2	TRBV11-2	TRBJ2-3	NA	CASGVWVLGASGSDTQYF	TGTGCCAGCGGCGTATGGGTCCTGGGAGCTAGCGGGAGTGATACGCAGTATTTT
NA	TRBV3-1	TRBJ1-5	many	CASSQVGGGNQPQHF	TGTGCCAGCAGCCAAGTTGGAGGTGGCAATCAGCCCCAGCATTTT
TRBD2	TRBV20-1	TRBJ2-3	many	CSARQAGLTPTDTQYF	TGCAGTGCTAGACAAGCGGGACTGACGCCCACAGATACGCAGTATTTT
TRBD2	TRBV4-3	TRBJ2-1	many	CASSPLLGTSVNEQFF	TGCGCCAGCAGCCCCCTCCTCGGGACTAGCGTTAATGAGCAGTTCTTC
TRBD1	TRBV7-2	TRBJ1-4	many	CASSSYRGLEEKLFF	TGTGCCAGCAGCTCCTACAGGGGGTTGGAGGAAAAACTGTTTTTT
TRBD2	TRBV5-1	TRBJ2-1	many	CASSPGLANNEQFF	TGCGCCAGCAGCCCCGGACTAGCAAACAATGAGCAGTTCTTC
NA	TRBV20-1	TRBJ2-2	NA	CSGIRASANTGELFF	TGCAGTGGGATACGGGCTAGCGCTAACACCGGGGAGCTGTTTTTT
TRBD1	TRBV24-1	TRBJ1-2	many	CATSDSKAGGSYGYTF	TGTGCCACCAGTGATTCGAAGGCAGGGGGCAGCTATGGCTACACCTTC
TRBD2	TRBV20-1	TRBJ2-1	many	CSASSGRDYNEQFF	TGCAGTGCAAGTAGCGGGAGGGACTACAATGAGCAGTTCTTC
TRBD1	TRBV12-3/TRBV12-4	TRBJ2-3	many	CASSLVGTGGGADTQYF	TGTGCCAGCAGTTTAGTAGGGACAGGGGGAGGAGCAGATACGCAGTATTTT
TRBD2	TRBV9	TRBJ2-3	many	CASSVGGGRETDTQYF	TGTGCCAGCAGCGTAGGAGGCGGGAGGGAAACAGATACGCAGTATTTT
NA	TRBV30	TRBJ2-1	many	CAWSDFGRDTYNEQFF	TGTGCCTGGAGTGACTTCGGGCGGGACACCTACAATGAGCAGTTCTTC
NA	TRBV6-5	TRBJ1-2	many	CASSYWGRDYGYTF	TGTGCCAGCAGTTACTGGGGCAGGGACTATGGCTACACCTTC
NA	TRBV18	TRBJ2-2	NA	CASSPDQNTGELFF	TGTGCCAGCTCACCGGACCAGAACACCGGGGAGCTGTTTTTT
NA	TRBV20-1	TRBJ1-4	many	CSARDDGRNNEKLFF	TGCAGTGCTAGAGATGACGGCCGGAATAATGAAAAACTGTTTTTT
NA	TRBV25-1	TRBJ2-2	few	CASMRTRELFF	TGTGCCAGCATGAGGACCCGGGAGCTGTTTTTT
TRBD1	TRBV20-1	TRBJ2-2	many	CRKGGQGNTGELFF	TGCAGAAAAGGGGGACAGGGGAACACCGGGGAGCTGTTTTTT
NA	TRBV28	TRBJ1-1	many	CASSLKGVNTEAFF	TGTGCCAGCAGTTTAAAGGGAGTGAACACTGAAGCTTTCTTT
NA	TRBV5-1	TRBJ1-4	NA	CASSLGEDVRDEELFF	TGCGCCAGCAGCTTGGGAGAGGACGTCCGAGATGAGGAACTGTTTTTT
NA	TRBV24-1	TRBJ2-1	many	CATSTWAEQFF	TGTGCCACCAGTACCTGGGCTGAGCAGTTCTTC
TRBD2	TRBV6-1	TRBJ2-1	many	CASSVIREVYNEQFF	TGTGCCAGCAGTGTCATTCGGGAGGTGTACAATGAGCAGTTCTTC
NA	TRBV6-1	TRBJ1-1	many	CASIGPEAFF	TGTGCCAGCATCGGGCCTGAAGCTTTCTTT
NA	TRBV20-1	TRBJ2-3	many	CSATTRLGTDTQYF	TGCAGTGCTACGACTAGGCTGGGCACAGATACGCAGTATTTT
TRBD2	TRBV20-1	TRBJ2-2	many	CSARDRSLGLAWGTGELFF	TGCAGTGCTAGAGATCGAAGTCTCGGACTAGCGTGGGGCACCGGGGAGCTGTTTTTT
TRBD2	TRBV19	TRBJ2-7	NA	CVTAPGGRADEQYF	TGTGTCACCGCCCCTGGGGGGAGGGCGGACGAGCAGTACTTC
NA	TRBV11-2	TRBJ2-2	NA	CASSLVRGTPGGFTGELFF	TGTGCCAGCAGCTTAGTCAGGGGTACGCCGGGGGGATTCACTGGGGAGCTGTTTTTT
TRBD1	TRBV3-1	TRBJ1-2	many	CASSFTGGANYGYTF	TGTGCCAGCAGCTTTACAGGGGGCGCCAACTATGGCTACACCTTC
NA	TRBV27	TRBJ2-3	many	CASSLSGRSTQYF	TGTGCCAGCAGTTTATCCGGGCGCTCTACGCAGTATTTT
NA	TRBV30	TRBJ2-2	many	CAWSVISGIGELFF	TGTGCCTGGAGTGTTATTTCAGGGATCGGGGAGCTGTTTTTT
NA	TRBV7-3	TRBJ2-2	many	CATQDSNTGELFF	TGTGCCACACAGGACTCGAACACCGGGGAGCTGTTTTTT
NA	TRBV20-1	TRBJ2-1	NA	CSGLGVGVPFRDEQFF	TGCAGTGGACTAGGGGTGGGAGTCCCCTTCCGAGATGAGCAGTTCTTC
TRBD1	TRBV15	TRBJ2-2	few	CATSREQGSTGELFF	TGTGCCACCAGCAGAGAACAGGGGAGCACCGGGGAGCTGTTTTTT
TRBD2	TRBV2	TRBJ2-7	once	CASSARQREEFSYEQYF	TGTGCCAGCAGTGCCAGACAGCGGGAGGAATTCTCCTACGAGCAGTACTTC